This TCR beta chain was documented in a study of shared clonotypes between healthy human individuals. General study results and limits: Shared clonotypes across all four donors exceeded non-shared ones in generation probability.

Regarding this clone: The antigen is not known.

The CDR3 has 12 residues. V shed 4 bases and J shed 8 bases, with 11 bases lying between them. Germline assignment: CDR1 GTSNPN and CDR2 SVGIG (reference sequence). Running of the assay took place at deep level. Measured with immunoSEQ multiplex PCR; TCRdb has only the in-frame clones, and not every one. The profile covers under 2,000,000 clones, with 85% to 95% appearing a single time and roughly 1.2% taken by the ten largest. The naive CD8 fraction comprised CD45RO-negative cells positively selected for CCR7 and excluded terminally differentiated effector memory CD45RA+ cells. The sequence came from a man in his late teens or twenties in good health. The chain links TRBV30 to TRBJ1-4; D is unclear. Sequenced material: naive CD8+ T cells sorted from blood. The CDR3 nucleotides read TGTGCCTGGAACGCATTTCGCGAAAAACTGTTTTTT. Translation gives CAWNAFREKLFF.